Listed below are T cell receptor beta chains from one sample, sequenced in a study of shared clonotypes between healthy human individuals. Measured with immunoSEQ multiplex PCR; TCRdb has only the in-frame clones, and not every one. Of some 1 million clones listed, around four fifths are singletons. Source material: memory CD4+ T cells sorted from blood. The receptors were sampled from a man in his late teens or twenties in good health. CDR3s leave out the opening cysteine and the closing phenylalanine or tryptophan.

j_call	cdr3_length	v_call	cdr3_aa
TRBJ1-1	11	TRBV15	ATSRAPRDSPF
TRBJ2-5	15	TRBV7-9	ASSLTALRLAQETQY
TRBJ1-6	14	TRBV7-8	ASSSRDSVAISPLH
TRBJ1-4	14	TRBV5-6	ASSLTGRRTNEKLF
TRBJ2-1	8	TRBV7-9	ASSHNEQF
TRBJ2-5	10	TRBV6-6	ASCRQEETQY
TRBJ1-1	12	TRBV28	ASRLYRVNTEAF
TRBJ1-2	13	TRBV10-3	AISESISGPDGYT
TRBJ2-5	11	TRBV5-1	ASSGQGTETQY
TRBJ2-1	9	TRBV20-1	SARPSNEQF
TRBJ2-5	14	TRBV9	ASSVGQRGGQETQY
TRBJ2-2	14	TRBV2	ASSELGWRQGGELF
TRBJ1-2	11	TRBV10-3	AISVGTGEGYT
TRBJ1-3	11	TRBV19	ATRRIAGNTIY
TRBJ1-2	10	TRBV30	AWSVGTEGYT
TRBJ2-5	12	TRBV10-2	ASSGVGARETQY
TRBJ2-5	13	TRBV2	ASSGQGGLGETQY
TRBJ2-5	13	TRBV11-2	ASRLGVGRQETQY
TRBJ2-7	13	TRBV7-9	ASSYTSGGAYEQY
TRBJ1-1	11	TRBV15	ATSRVSQSEAF
TRBJ2-7	9	TRBV7-9	ASSLEYEQY
TRBJ1-5	12	TRBV7-9	ASSLAGGDQPQH
TRBJ1-5	13	TRBV7-9	ASSPGQEHNQPQH
TRBJ1-4	12	TRBV5-4	ASSPGTGREKLF
TRBJ2-1	12	TRBV9	ASSPRSRDNEQF
TRBJ2-3	13	TRBV19	ASSIHLPRRETQY
TRBJ2-5	13	TRBV5-1	ASSLGGTQQETQY
TRBJ2-2	12	TRBV19	ASRKAGFAGELF
TRBJ2-5	13	TRBV5-6	ASSLGQILQETQY
TRBJ2-3	11	TRBV10-3	AISMGAGDTQY
TRBJ2-3	14	TRBV28	ASSFGGNRRGDTQY
TRBJ2-1	10	TRBV10-3	AIGTMGLEQF
TRBJ1-2	13	TRBV4-3	ASSQDPGGNYGYT
TRBJ1-1	12	TRBV7-2	ASSLDQGAGEAF
TRBJ1-2	13	TRBV6-1	ASSEYKGQSYGYT
TRBJ2-3	13	TRBV9	ASSVEGQGLDTQY
TRBJ2-1	12	TRBV11-2	ASSFSGLGSEQF
TRBJ1-2	12	TRBV30	ASPSGSSNYGYT
TRBJ1-2	11	TRBV6-5	ASSEPGIPGYT
TRBJ2-3	14	TRBV7-6	ASSFYSGSSTDTQY
TRBJ1-2	12	TRBV19	ATKDGTGAYGYT
TRBJ2-7	10	TRBV6-7	ASHRQGDEQY
TRBJ1-1	12	TRBV6-4	ASSDGTRVGKAF
TRBJ2-3	13	TRBV29-1	SVERLAGFTDTQY
TRBJ1-6	12	TRBV10-3	ATRRTNDNSPLH
TRBJ1-1	14	TRBV7-9	ASTPPYFGNKTEAF
TRBJ1-2	12	TRBV5-4	ASSPDSSLHGYT
TRBJ2-5	12	TRBV19	ASSIGGGGETQY
TRBJ2-7	14	TRBV5-6	ASSLEGGLRRDEQY
TRBJ2-2	12	TRBV2	ASHRTGNTGELF
NA	13	TRBV5-6	ASSFGPASPLEQY
TRBJ1-3	12	TRBV7-2	ASSRSVLGNTIY
TRBJ2-2	16	TRBV5-4	ASSSGLAGAGYTGELF
TRBJ2-7	11	TRBV6-5	ASSSAQGYEQY
TRBJ1-5	12	TRBV28	ASSLVLSNQPQH
TRBJ2-5	14	TRBV2	ASSFPGLAGVETQY
TRBJ1-6	13	TRBV12-2	ASRLHRGRNSPLH